This T cell receptor (beta chain) originates from a study of radiotherapy plus CTLA-4 blockade in lung cancer. Study context: Of all patients, around 19% responded objectively and about 34% showed disease control. Study-wide results and caveats: In blood, tumor-derived TCR clones expanded after radiotherapy plus ipilimumab. Per reports, early blood T cell clone dynamics, plus interferon-beta, forecast response most strongly.

The CDR3 consists of 16 residues. With 7 bases removed from V and 2 bases from J, the gap between germline ends came to 18 bases. Germline CDR1 SGHVS, CDR2 FQNEAQ. Assay: immunoSEQ multiplex PCR; the TCRdb copy retains only in-frame clones and omits some. The sample shows 20,000 to 30,000 clones, over 70% of them seen only once. Comment on this clone: The antigen is undetermined.

The material was peripheral blood, obtained from a patient treated with radiotherapy plus ipilimumab. The clonotype originates from a human donor with non-small cell lung cancer that progressed on radiotherapy plus ipilimumab. The chain joins TRBV7-8 to TRBJ2-1; no reliable D call. CDR3 coding DNA: TGTGCCAGCAAATTCTCCCCGGGCTCAACCTACAATGAGCAGTTCTTC. The encoded protein is CASKFSPGSTYNEQFF.